The rows below give T cell receptor beta chains drawn from one sample of a study of blood T cell repertoires in COVID-19. Sequencing was performed with immunoSEQ multiplex PCR; in TCRdb, only in-frame clones are kept and a portion is missing. The table records about 350,000 clones, more than 75% of them present only once. The source material was peripheral blood. These receptors originate from a woman aged 18-29 years who had recovered from COVID-19. Both conserved end residues are part of each CDR3.

cdr3_length: 17
j_call: TRBJ2-2
v_call: TRBV24-1
cdr3_aa: CATSEPGLAGVSGELFF

cdr3_length: 13
j_call: TRBJ1-1
v_call: TRBV7-8
cdr3_aa: CASSPGGNTEAFF

cdr3_length: 14
j_call: TRBJ1-3
v_call: TRBV5-1
cdr3_aa: CASSYRTNGNTIYF

cdr3_length: 13
j_call: TRBJ1-5
v_call: TRBV11-3
cdr3_aa: CASSGGTNQPQHF

cdr3_length: 13
j_call: TRBJ1-2
v_call: TRBV6-5
cdr3_aa: CASHWAGSYGYTF

cdr3_length: 15
j_call: TRBJ2-1
v_call: TRBV4-3
cdr3_aa: CASSQLTGGWNEQFF

cdr3_length: 13
j_call: TRBJ2-1
v_call: TRBV24-1
cdr3_aa: CATSATGGNEQFF

cdr3_length: 13
j_call: TRBJ1-2
v_call: TRBV29-1
cdr3_aa: CSVGAGGNYGYTF

cdr3_length: 15
j_call: TRBJ1-2
v_call: TRBV5-1
cdr3_aa: CASSRTGEGYYGYTF

cdr3_length: 11
j_call: TRBJ1-2
v_call: TRBV19
cdr3_aa: CAGRDRSGYTF

cdr3_length: 15
j_call: TRBJ2-1
v_call: TRBV10-3
cdr3_aa: CAILNSGSGYNEQFF

cdr3_length: 13
j_call: TRBJ2-1
v_call: TRBV6-5
cdr3_aa: CASRETGYNEQFF

cdr3_length: 14
j_call: TRBJ1-1
v_call: TRBV7-2
cdr3_aa: CASSPTGGYTEAFF

cdr3_length: 15
j_call: TRBJ1-5
v_call: TRBV19
cdr3_aa: CASSWGQGKNQPQHF

cdr3_length: 11
j_call: TRBJ1-2
v_call: TRBV29-1
cdr3_aa: CRAGTDYGYTF

cdr3_length: 12
j_call: TRBJ2-3
v_call: TRBV12-5
cdr3_aa: CASGLPTDTQYF

cdr3_length: 16
j_call: TRBJ2-1
v_call: TRBV9
cdr3_aa: CASSGVPGDMYNEQFF

cdr3_length: 14
j_call: TRBJ2-5
v_call: TRBV5-4
cdr3_aa: CASSLAGSRETQYF

cdr3_length: 15
j_call: TRBJ2-2
v_call: TRBV6-2/TRBV6-3
cdr3_aa: CASSRSHRGTGELFF

cdr3_length: 13
j_call: TRBJ2-5
v_call: TRBV10-3
cdr3_aa: CAISEGTGETQYF

cdr3_length: 15
j_call: TRBJ1-3
v_call: TRBV7-9
cdr3_aa: CASSLDGASGNTIYF

cdr3_length: 13
j_call: TRBJ1-2
v_call: TRBV27
cdr3_aa: CASSQRQAYGYTF